Below, 12 T cell receptor beta chains from the same sample are listed, as sequenced in a study of T cell repertoires in cytomegalovirus infection. No antigens are known for them. TCRdb analysed the reads with MiXCR anew, one entry per CDR3 protein. Altogether roughly 160,000 distinct CDR3 sequences are present, roughly a fifth being singletons, with the ten largest covering 25%. The sequenced sample was CD8+ T cells from cultured PBMCs, obtained from culture after CMV antigen stimulation. All receptors derive from a human donor in good health (CMV status not recorded). Some clones in this sample may be carry-over from other donors' samples.

This clonotype has only a few counts. The chain joins TRBV12-3 or TRBV12-4 to TRBJ2-7, with a weak D call TRBD2 (5 bases). The CDR3 covers 13 residues. V was shortened by 4 bases and J by 6 bases, with 13 bases between the two germline ends. The CDR3 DNA is TGTGCCAGCAGTTCCCCGAGGGCTCCCGAGCAGTACTTC. This sequence encodes CASSSPRAPEQYF.

The rearrangement links TRBV6-1 to TRBJ2-7, with no clear D. The V end lost 7 bases, the J end lost 2 bases, and 15 bases lay between the germline ends. Germline lookup yields CDR1 MNHNS and CDR2 SASEGT. This CDR3 spans 14 amino acids. The CDR3: CASKKQTGAYEQYF. The CDR3 region has the DNA TGTGCCAGCAAAAAACAGACGGGCGCCTACGAGCAGTACTTC.

This clonotype has only a few counts. The chain joins TRBV2 to TRBJ2-7; D call uncertain. Germline V lookup: CDR1 SNHLY, CDR2 FYNNEI. Trimming took 5 bases from V and 2 from J, leaving 13 bases between them. The CDR3 covers 14 residues. The CDR3 DNA follows: TGTGCCAGCAGTTCGGTACTTGAAACCTACGAGCAGTACTTC. This translates into CASSSVLETYEQYF.

The chain couples TRBV27 to TRBJ1-5, with D possibly being TRBD1 (5 bases). The ends were cut back, 0 bases at V and 0 bases at J, with 9 bases in the middle. The CDR3 is 16 residues long. CDR1 and CDR2 (germline): MNHEY, SMNVEV (reference sequence). This CDR3 reads CASSLSAGLSNQPQHF. The CDR3 region has the DNA TGTGCCAGCAGTTTATCCGCGGGACTTAGCAATCAGCCCCAGCATTTT.

This clonotype was counted a few times. The chain employs TRBV7-2 and TRBJ1-2, with 7 bases that match TRBD1. Unmatched junction bases numbered 15, after V lost 6 bases and J lost 8 bases. Germline CDR1 reads SGHTA; CDR2 reads FQGNSA. There are 15 residues in the CDR3. In DNA form, the CDR3 reads TGTGCCAGCAGAACCTCGGGGACAGCCCATACGGGCTACACCTTC. Its translation: CASRTSGTAHTGYTF.

The chain is built from TRBV19 and TRBJ1-1; D not certain. This CDR3 is 13 amino acids long. Trimming took off 5 bases at V and 3 bases at J, with 10 bases between the two ends. Per the germline V gene, CDR1 is LNHDA and CDR2 is SQIVND (reference sequence). CDR3 region: CASSSLGDTEAFF. The DNA for the CDR3 is TGTGCCAGTAGTTCCTTAGGAGACACTGAAGCTTTCTTT.

This clonotype was counted a few times. This rearrangement joins TRBV27 to TRBJ2-2, with 8 bases that match TRBD2. The length of the CDR3 is 16 residues. V was clipped by 2 bases and J by 6 bases; unmatched bases: 8. Germline V gene data show CDR1 as MNHEY and CDR2 as SMNVEV (reference sequence). The chain's CDR3 is CASSLRAGGASGELFF. Written as DNA, the CDR3 is TGTGCCAGCAGTTTACGGGCCGGGGGGGCCTCCGGGGAGCTGTTTTTT.

The chain carries TRBV27 and TRBJ1-5; TRBD1 matches at 8 bases. The CDR3 sequence is 12 residues long. Germline V CDR1 and CDR2: MNHEY, SMNVEV (reference sequence). V shed 4 bases, J shed 15 bases, and the junction held 8 bases outside the gene matches. The CDR3 loop is CASSSTGGMRHF. CDR3 DNA: TGTGCCAGCAGTTCTACAGGGGGGATGAGGCATTTT.

The chain recombines TRBV27 with TRBJ1-1; 8 bases map to TRBD1. The trim removed 6 bases at V and 11 bases at J, leaving 17 bases unmatched. The CDR3 spans 15 residues. Germline CDR1 MNHEY, CDR2 SMNVEV (reference sequence). The CDR3 bases are TGTGCCAGCAGCCCCCCCTCAGACAGGGGCAGTGAGGCTTTCTTT. Its translation is CASSPPSDRGSEAFF.

The sample holds a few counts of this clonotype. The genes are TRBV20-1 and TRBJ1-6; D uncertain. Germline assignment: CDR1 DFQATT and CDR2 SNEGSKA (reference sequence). CDR3 length: 14 residues. The V end lost 0 bases, the J end lost 7 bases, and 10 bases lay between the germline ends. The DNA of the CDR3 is TGCAGTGCTAGAGATAATCGAGTAAATTCACCCCTCCACTTT. Translation gives CSARDNRVNSPLHF.

The V and J genes are TRBV12-3 or TRBV12-4 and TRBJ1-6, with TRBD1 as a possible D gene (5 bases). V was trimmed by 5 bases and J by 2 bases, leaving 19 bases between them. The CDR3 runs to 18 residues. DNA for the CDR3: TGTGCCAGCAGTATTCTCGGAGGAGGGGAGCCCTATAATTCACCCCTCCACTTT. This encodes CASSILGGGEPYNSPLHF.

This clonotype turned up a few times. The chain links TRBV7-9 to TRBJ2-6, with unresolved D. Germline loops: CDR1 SEHNR, CDR2 FQNEAQ (reference sequence). V was clipped by 4 bases and J by 3 bases, with 22 bases between them. The CDR3 has 19 residues. Written as DNA, the CDR3 is TGTGCCAGCAGCTCGAGCGAGCGATCGGAGAAAGGTGGGGCCAACGTCCTGACTTTC. Its translation: CASSSSERSEKGGANVLTF. The full variable domain, its missing parts supplied by reference TRBV7-9 and TRBJ2-6, is DTGVSQNPRHKITKRGQNVTFRCDPISEHNRLYWYRQTLGQGPEFLTYFQNEAQLEKSRLLSDRFSAERPKGSFSTLEIQRTEQGDSAMYLCASSSSERSEKGGANVLTFGAGSRLTVL.